Below, one TCR beta chain is given with its context. Antigen: not known. The sample is drawn from a study of cytomegalovirus exposure and HLA in healthy donors. Study-wide findings and caveats: TCR beta V- and J-gene trimming was later associated with a missense DCLRE1C variant. Specificity of three CMV-associated chains for CMV antigens was verified in vitro.

With 60 Vbeta and 13 Jbeta primers, the PCR was carried out. The data were produced by immunoSEQ multiplex PCR, yet TCRdb's version contains in-frame clones alone and is incomplete. The table counts roughly 190,000 clones; approximately 6.4% lies in the top ten. V lost 5 bases to trimming and J lost 1 base; unmatched junction nucleotides: 6. Germline-derived CDR1 and CDR2 are SGHVS and FQNEAQ. The length of the CDR3 is 15 residues. The clonotype comes from a man in his thirties or forties in good health and CMV-seronegative. Material: PBMCs. V is TRBV7-8 and J is TRBJ2-3; 7 bases fit TRBD2. In DNA, the CDR3 is TGTGCCAGCAGCCCTATGGGGGGGGGCACAGATACGCAGTATTTT. Protein product: CASSPMGGGTDTQYF.